Each of the 3 T cell receptor beta chains below was sequenced from the same sample in a study of T cell responses to AZD1222 COVID-19 vaccine. TCRdb's copy holds only in-frame clones and misses some; the assay was immunoSEQ multiplex PCR. The sample holds 130,000 or so clones, 80% to 90% seen once. The sample here was peripheral blood, taken 28 days after the second AZD1222 dose. The receptor set was obtained from an adult who received the AZD1222 COVID-19 vaccine.

This rearrangement joins TRBV3-1 (or the pseudogene TRBV3-2) to TRBJ2-1; 10 bases fit TRBD2. V lost 4 bases and J lost 12; bases outside the gene matches: 9. The germline gives CDR1 LGHDT, CDR2 YNNKEL (reference sequence). The CDR3 has 14 residues. CDR3 coding DNA: TGTGCCAGCAGCCTCCAGCTAGCGGGAGATTCGCAGTTCTTC. Its protein is CASSLQLAGDSQFF.

The chain joins TRBV11-2 to TRBJ2-5; the D is unclear. The CDR3 is 13 amino acids. Trimming took 2 bases from V and 5 from J, leaving 9 bases between them. Looked up from germline, CDR1 is SGHAT and CDR2 is FQNNGV. This CDR3 is CASSLMNGETQYF. CDR3 DNA sequence: TGTGCCAGCAGCTTAATGAATGGGGAGACCCAGTACTTC.

Concerning this clone: Other DNA sequences in the same sample also yield this CDR3. The rearrangement links TRBV18 to TRBJ2-7; 9 nucleotides agree with TRBD1. The CDR3 runs 14 residues. Germline V gene sequence: CDR1 KGHSH, CDR2 LQKENI. Trimming removed 6 bases from V and 2 bases from J; junction bases left unmatched: 5. CDR3 sequence reads: CASSPGTGTYEQYF. The CDR3 DNA sequence: TGTGCCAGCTCCCCCGGGACAGGGACCTACGAGCAGTACTTC. Variable domain in full (rest from reference TRBV18 and TRBJ2-7): NAGVMQNPRHLVRRRGQEARLRCSPMKGHSHVYWYRQLPEEGLKFMVYLQKENIIDESGMPKERFSAEFPKEGPSILRIQQVVRGDSAAYFCASSPGTGTYEQYFGPGTRLTVT.